Shown below are 12 T cell receptor beta chains from a single sample sequenced in a study of shared clonotypes between healthy human individuals. Clones were sequenced by immunoSEQ multiplex PCR, and TCRdb holds only the in-frame ones, with some missing. The sample holds around 1 million clones, 76% seen once. Sequenced material: memory CD4+ T cells sorted from blood. Subset noted: CD45RA-negative fraction. Receptors were obtained from a man younger than 35 in good health.

V usage is TRBV21-1 and J usage is TRBJ2-3; the table's TRBD1 call for D was not verified on the DNA. TRBV21-1 constitutes a pseudogene. CDR3 size: 17 residues. The CDR3, as DNA: TGTGCCAGCAGCAGTCTCTCCGGGACAGGGTCCCCAGATACGCAGTATTTT. Protein product: CASSSLSGTGSPDTQYF.

This clone was observed a handful of times. The chain recombines TRBV29-1 with TRBJ2-1; 9 nucleotides agree with TRBD1. Germline V gives CDR1 SQVTM, CDR2 ANQGSEA. The CDR3 runs 14 residues. Trimming took 4 bases from V and 3 from J; bases not matched to a gene: 4. The CDR3 spells CSVGGQGYYNEQFF. CDR3 DNA: TGCAGCGTTGGGGGACAGGGCTACTACAATGAGCAGTTCTTC.

This chain links TRBV28 with TRBJ1-5, with D perhaps matching TRBD1 (5 bases). Germline V gene lookup returns CDR1 MDHEN and CDR2 SYDVKM. The CDR3 contains 15 residues. V was shortened by 3 bases and J by 2 bases, with 11 bases between the two germline ends. The chain's CDR3 is CASSFAGWGNQPQHF. CDR3 coding DNA: TGTGCCAGCAGTTTTGCAGGGTGGGGCAATCAGCCCCAGCATTTT.

The gene calls are TRBV19 and TRBJ1-1; D uncertain. Deletions cut 3 bases from V and 11 bases from J, with 19 bases between. The V gene's germline CDR1 is LNHDA and CDR2 SQIVND (reference sequence). The CDR3 runs to 14 residues. In DNA, the CDR3 is TGTGCCAGTAGTATCCGGTGGACGGACCCGATGGCTTTCTTT. This codes for CASSIRWTDPMAFF.

The rearrangement links TRBV5-6 to TRBJ2-4; D unclear. The CDR3 loop spans 16 amino acids. The V and J ends lost 4 bases and 3 bases respectively, with 17 bases between them. Germline assignment: CDR1 SGHDT and CDR2 YYEEEE. DNA of the CDR3: TGTGCCAGCAGCACAACCCTTGATGGGGACAAAAACATTCAGTACTTC. This codes for CASSTTLDGDKNIQYF.

This rearrangement joins TRBV30 to TRBJ1-6; D possibly corresponds to TRBD1 (5 bases). CDR3 length: 12 amino acids. Germline values: CDR1 GTSNPN, CDR2 SVGIG (reference sequence). The ends were cut back, 2 bases at V and 10 bases at J, with 9 bases in the middle. This CDR3 reads CAWSFQGSPLHF. DNA of the CDR3: TGTGCCTGGAGTTTCCAGGGCTCACCCCTCCACTTT.

The chain links TRBV9 to TRBJ1-6; 10 bases map to TRBD1. The CDR3 runs to 15 residues. The ends lost 2 bases at V and 7 bases at J; junction bases unmatched: 3. The germline V gene has CDR1 SGDLS and CDR2 YYNGEE. The CDR3 DNA follows: TGTGCCAGCAGCGTCGGGACAGGGGACAATTCACCCCTCCACTTT. It codes for CASSVGTGDNSPLHF.

This clone was found many times. The chain couples TRBV2 to TRBJ2-2, with D possibly being TRBD1 (5 bases). The V end was cut by 7 bases, the J end by 4 bases, with 13 bases between. Germline V CDR1 and CDR2: SNHLY, FYNNEI. The CDR3 has 14 amino acids. The CDR3 bases are TGTGCCAGCAAGAAAGGGGTGGGCACCGGGGAGCTGTTTTTT. Protein: CASKKGVGTGELFF.

The J gene is TRBJ2-2, the V gene TRBV30; 7 bases fit TRBD1. The CDR3 is 14 residues long. Germline V gives CDR1 GTSNPN, CDR2 SVGIG (reference sequence). Unmatched junction bases numbered 7, after V lost 3 bases and J lost 6 bases. CDR3 loop: CAWRITGVAGELFF. CDR3 nucleotides: TGTGCCTGGAGAATTACAGGGGTGGCCGGGGAGCTGTTTTTT.

This clone was recorded a few times. The chain recombines TRBV9 with TRBJ2-3; TRBD1 aligns across 7 bases. CDR1 and CDR2 (germline): SGDLS, YYNGEE. V was clipped by 2 bases and J by 3 bases; unmatched bases: 3. The CDR3 is made up of 14 amino acids. Here the CDR3 DNA reads TGTGCCAGCAGCGTCCTGGGACAGACAGATACGCAGTATTTT. This codes for CASSVLGQTDTQYF.

Points on this clone: This CDR3 is also generated by other DNA sequences in the sample. CDR3 protein: CASSVGQGADTEAFF. The DNA for the CDR3 is TGTGCCAGCAGCGTTGGACAGGGGGCAGACACTGAAGCTTTCTTT. The rearrangement joins TRBV9 to TRBJ1-1, with TRBD1 matching 11 bases. CDR3 length: 15 amino acids. Germline V gene data show CDR1 as SGDLS and CDR2 as YYNGEE. The J segment lost 3 bases and the V segment lost 2 bases, leaving 3 bases of the junction unmatched.

The chain couples TRBV19 to TRBJ2-6; TRBD2 might be the D (5 bases). The CDR3 consists of 14 residues. The V gene's germline CDR1 is LNHDA and CDR2 SQIVND (reference sequence). This CDR3 is CLAGLSSGANVLTF. As DNA, the CDR3 is TGTCTTGCGGGTCTGAGCTCTGGGGCCAACGTCCTGACTTTC.